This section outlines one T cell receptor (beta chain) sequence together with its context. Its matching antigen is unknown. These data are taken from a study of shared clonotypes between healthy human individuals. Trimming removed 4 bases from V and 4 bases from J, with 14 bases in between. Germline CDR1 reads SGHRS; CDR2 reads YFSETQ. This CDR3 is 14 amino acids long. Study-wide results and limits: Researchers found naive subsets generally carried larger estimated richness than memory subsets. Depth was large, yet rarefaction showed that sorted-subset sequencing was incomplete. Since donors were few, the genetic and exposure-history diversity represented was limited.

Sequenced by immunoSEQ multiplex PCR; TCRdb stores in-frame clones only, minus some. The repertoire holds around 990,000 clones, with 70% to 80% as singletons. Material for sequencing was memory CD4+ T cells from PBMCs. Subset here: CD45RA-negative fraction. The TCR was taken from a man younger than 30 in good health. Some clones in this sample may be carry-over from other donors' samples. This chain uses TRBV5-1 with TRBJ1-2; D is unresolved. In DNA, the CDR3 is TGCGCCAGCAGCGAATACGGCGCAGGCTATGGCTACACCTTC. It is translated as CASSEYGAGYGYTF.